These 2 T cell receptor beta chains were sequenced from one sample in a study of T cell repertoires in cytomegalovirus infection. No cognate antigen is known for these TCRs. TCRdb reanalysed the reads using MiXCR and keeps one entry per CDR3 protein. The profile covers roughly 500,000 distinct CDR3 sequences, with approximately 46% appearing a single time and approximately 40% taken by the ten largest. Source: cultured PBMCs, taken from culture after CMV antigen stimulation. The receptors were gathered from a human donor in good health (CMV status not recorded). Some clones in this sample may be carry-over from other donors' samples.

This clonotype was recorded a few times. The chain links TRBV6-1 to TRBJ2-3, with D perhaps TRBD2 (6 bases). V lost 3 bases to trimming and J lost 0 bases, with 19 bases between them. CDR1 MNHNS and CDR2 SASEGT come from the germline V gene. This CDR3 comprises 18 residues. CDR3 residues: CASSEWVGGTLSTDTQYF. CDR3 sequence (DNA): TGTGCCAGCAGTGAGTGGGTGGGGGGTACCCTTAGCACAGATACGCAGTATTTT.

The gene calls are TRBV28 and TRBJ1-4; no clear D gene. CDR3 length: 16 residues. Germline loops: CDR1 MDHEN, CDR2 SYDVKM. Trimming left V 3 bases short and J 0 bases short, with 11 bases between. Here the CDR3 DNA reads TGTGCCAGCAGTTTGCATCTAACTGCAACTAATGAAAAACTGTTTTTT. Translated: CASSLHLTATNEKLFF.